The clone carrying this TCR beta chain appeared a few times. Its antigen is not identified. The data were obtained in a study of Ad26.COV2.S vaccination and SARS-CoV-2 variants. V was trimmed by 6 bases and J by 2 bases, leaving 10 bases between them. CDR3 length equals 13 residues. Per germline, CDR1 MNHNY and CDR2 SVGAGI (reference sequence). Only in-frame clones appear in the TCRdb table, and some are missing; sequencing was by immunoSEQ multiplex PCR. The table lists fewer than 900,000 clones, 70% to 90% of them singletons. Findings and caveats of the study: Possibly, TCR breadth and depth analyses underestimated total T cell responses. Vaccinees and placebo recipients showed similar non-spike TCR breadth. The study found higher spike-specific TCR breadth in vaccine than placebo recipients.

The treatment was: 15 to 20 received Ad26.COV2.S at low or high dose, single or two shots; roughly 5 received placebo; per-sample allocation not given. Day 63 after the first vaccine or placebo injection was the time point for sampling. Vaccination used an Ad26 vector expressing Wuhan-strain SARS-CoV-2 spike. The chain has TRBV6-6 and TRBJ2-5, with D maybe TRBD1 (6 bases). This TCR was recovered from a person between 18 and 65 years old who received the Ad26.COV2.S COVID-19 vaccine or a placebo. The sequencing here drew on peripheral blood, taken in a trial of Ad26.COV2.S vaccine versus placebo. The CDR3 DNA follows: TGTGCCAGCAGCCGGACAGAACAAGAGACCCAGTACTTC. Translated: CASSRTEQETQYF.